A single sample is the source of the 13 T cell receptor beta chains below, sequenced in a study of blood T cell repertoires in COVID-19. The protocol was immunoSEQ multiplex PCR, while the TCRdb copy is restricted to in-frame clones and leaves out a portion. The sample carries tens of thousands of clones, 85% to 90% recorded once. The sample consisted of peripheral blood. Source of these receptors: a man in his 70s with active or convalescent COVID-19.

The chain carries TRBV28 and TRBJ2-5, with 7 bases that match TRBD1. The germline gives CDR1 MDHEN, CDR2 SYDVKM. The CDR3 totals 13 residues. With V trimmed by 8 bases and J by 5 bases, 8 bases remained unmatched. The CDR3 DNA is TGTGCCAGCCTGACAGGGATGAGTGAGACCCAGTACTTC. Its protein is CASLTGMSETQYF.

J is TRBJ2-1 and V is TRBV7-3, with 9 bases lining up with TRBD1. There are 16 residues in the CDR3. Germline CDR1 and CDR2: SGHTA and FQGTGA. J lost 6 bases, V lost 5 bases, and 11 bases had no gene match. The CDR3 nucleotides are TGTGCCAGCAGCAAATATTTAGGGACAGGGACCAATGAGCAGTTCTTC. It is translated as CASSKYLGTGTNEQFF.

J is TRBJ2-1 and V is TRBV24-1, with 12 bases matching TRBD2. J was trimmed by 5 bases and V by 6 bases; bases with no gene match: 7. The CDR3 is made up of 16 amino acids. The V gene's germline CDR1 is KGHDR and CDR2 SFDVKD. In nucleotides, the CDR3 is TGTGCCACCAGTAGCCAGGGACTAGCGGGTGACAATGAGCAGTTCTTC. Translating it yields CATSSQGLAGDNEQFF.

The rearrangement uses TRBV30 and TRBJ2-5, with 7 bases aligning to TRBD2. With V trimmed by 1 base and J by 4 bases, 0 bases remained unmatched. This CDR3 contains 12 residues. Germline V gene data show CDR1 as GTSNPN and CDR2 as SVGIG (reference sequence). The CDR3 DNA is TGTGCCTGGAGTGGGGGGGGAGAGACCCAGTACTTC. Its protein product is CAWSGGGETQYF.

This clone was seen once. V is TRBV29-1 and J is TRBJ2-1; 8 nucleotides match TRBD2. Germline-derived CDR1 and CDR2 are SQVTM and ANQGSEA. The CDR3 has 14 residues. V shed 5 bases and J 3 bases; nucleotides not matched to a gene: 6. In DNA form, the CDR3 reads TGCAGCGTTCAGCGGGAGTTGATCTACAATGAGCAGTTCTTC. Translating gives CSVQRELIYNEQFF.

The chain recombines TRBV6-6 with TRBJ2-3, with D unresolved. Trimming removed 2 bases at V and 1 base at J, with 13 bases between. The germline CDR1 and CDR2 sequences are MNHNY and SVGAGI (reference sequence). The CDR3 has 16 residues. The chain's CDR3 is CASSYPREVGTDTQYF. The CDR3 nucleotides read TGTGCCAGCAGTTACCCCAGAGAGGTTGGCACAGATACGCAGTATTTT.

This sequence joins TRBV4-2 and TRBJ2-1; 7 nucleotides agree with TRBD2. V gave up 0 bases and J gave up 9 bases; unmatched junction bases: 11. Germline-derived CDR1 and CDR2 are LGHNA and YNFKEQ. The CDR3 consists of 16 residues. This CDR3 is CASSQDRGGSGGEQFF. CDR3 DNA: TGTGCCAGCAGCCAAGATCGGGGCGGGAGTGGTGGTGAGCAGTTCTTC.

The chain couples TRBV5-5 to TRBJ1-5, with a tentative D call TRBD1 (5 bases). CDR1 and CDR2 from the germline V gene are SGHKS and YYEKEE (reference sequence). Trimming stripped 3 bases from V and 7 bases from J, with 14 bases between. This CDR3 region has 14 residues. CDR3 sequence reads: CASSSGGGEQPQHF. The CDR3, as DNA: TGTGCCAGCAGCTCTGGGGGGGGAGAACAGCCCCAGCATTTT.

The gene calls are TRBV6-5 and TRBJ2-1, with 8 bases that match TRBD2. CDR1 and CDR2 from the germline V gene are MNHEY and SVGAGI. CDR3 size: 16 residues. The V gene end was trimmed by 0 bases and the J gene end by 0 bases; junction bases not matched to a gene: 1. This chain's CDR3 is CASSYSSGSSYNEQFF. The CDR3 region has the DNA TGTGCCAGCAGTTACTCGAGCGGGAGCTCCTACAATGAGCAGTTCTTC.

The chain carries TRBV29-1 and TRBJ1-1; weak D call: TRBD1 (6 bases). Germline CDR1 is SQVTM and CDR2 is ANQGSEA. The CDR3 runs 13 residues. Trimming cost V 4 bases and J 0 bases, with 9 bases left between them. The CDR3 protein is CSVGQALNTEAFF. CDR3 DNA: TGCAGCGTTGGACAGGCTTTGAACACTGAAGCTTTCTTT.

The J gene is TRBJ2-3, the V gene TRBV5-1; the D gene is possibly TRBD2 (6 bases). This CDR3 comprises 14 residues. Germline V gene data show CDR1 as SGHRS and CDR2 as YFSETQ. V was clipped by 5 bases and J by 3 bases, with 13 bases between them. CDR3 protein: CASRTGERTDTQYF. The CDR3 DNA reads as TGCGCCAGCAGGACGGGAGAACGAACAGATACGCAGTATTTT.

The chain uses TRBV27 and TRBJ2-7, with 10 bases that match TRBD1. This CDR3 is 13 amino acids long. Trimming at V came to 4 bases and at J to 3 bases, leaving 0 bases not matched to a gene. Germline lookup yields CDR1 MNHEY and CDR2 SMNVEV (reference sequence). The CDR3 region has the DNA TGTGCCAGCAGTTGGGACAGGGGCTACGAGCAGTACTTC. Translated: CASSWDRGYEQYF.

The chain employs TRBV6-5 and TRBJ1-1, with 9 bases that match TRBD1. Germline CDR1 is MNHEY and CDR2 is SVGAGI. V lost 0 bases and J lost 11; bases outside the gene matches: 4. This CDR3 comprises 13 residues. CDR3 sequence reads: CASSYSGQGSAFF. The CDR3 DNA reads as TGTGCCAGCAGTTACTCGGGACAGGGTAGTGCTTTCTTT.